The T cell receptor beta chain under discussion was sequenced for a study of human thymus T cells (TCRdb year 2020). For the wider study: The study characterized TCR alpha and beta repertoires from under ten infant thymus samples and a few related peripheral blood samples. The cohort included six male and a couple of female infants, with donor ages spanning 7 to 244 days. The full study reports these points: On average, thymus samples gave around 880,000 unique TCRB clonotypes, whereas blood samples gave roughly 80,000. Usage of V and J gene segments appeared to be biased in both the thymic and the peripheral blood repertoires.

In Finland, the donors were immunologically healthy infants who were having open corrective cardiac surgery for congenital heart defects. From four of the eight donors, a small aliquot of roughly 0.5-1 mL peripheral blood was collected during surgery. Instead of starting from a fixed cell number, genomic DNA extraction from blood samples used all available leukocytes. ACK lysis buffer was used to remove erythrocytes from blood, and the leukocytes were stored at -70 degrees C as pellets. A QIAsymphony instrument was used to extract genomic DNA from frozen cell pellets. As concerns this clone: Its cognate antigen has yet to be identified. Base quality data are lacking; no much larger clone is found one base away.

Taken from the germline V gene (reference sequence), the CDR1 and CDR2 loops are SEHNR and FQNEAQ. Measured from the cysteine to the phenylalanine, the CDR3 is 16 residues long. The kept DNA is CDR3 alone, 48 bases in frame from the first base. A distance of 14 bases separates the germline ends of V and J, which lose 5 bases and 0 bases respectively. Using the immunoSEQ multiplex PCR assay, the TCRB and TCRAD loci were amplified from a standardized quantity of quality-controlled genomic DNA. The V(D)J region was spanned by amplicons of a length sufficient to cover the CDR3 and to identify V and J genes. Through the commercial immunoSEQ service, the amplicons were sequenced on an Illumina platform. As for the authors' bioinformatics: Primer bias and sequencing errors were corrected using previously described methods, and TCRAD and TCRB definitions followed the IMGT database. immunoSEQ Analyzer 3.0 and VDJTools were used for repertoire analysis, which covered basic statistics, V/J segment usage, diversity estimates, rarefaction and pairwise overlap. Diversity was estimated using the Chao1, ChaoE, Efron-Thisted, Shannon and inverse Simpson indices, and was also estimated on datasets down-sampled to the size of the smallest sample. Repertoire overlap used strict matching of CDR3 nucleotide sequence, V gene and J gene, with Jaccard-based multidimensional scaling clustering. Sourced from immuneACCESS, this table was stored by TCRdb with only in-frame sequences that have V and J called. A share of the clones is absent; for the studies checked, an unresolved V gene accounts for under half, and the remainder has no known explanation. Clonal size and the V and J genes are those of that table, whereas D and trimming came from the DNA. This sample has some 46,000 clones in its table, and approximately 95% of those were observed once. The ten largest clonotypes hold roughly 0.16% of the sample.

Sequencing used blood. The receptor was derived from a girl in the first two years of life with a congenital heart defect but otherwise immunologically healthy. The chain employs TRBV7-9 and TRBJ2-1, with no D gene named confidently. The DNA reads TGTGCCAGCAGCCCATTCTTCCGGAGCTCCTACAATGAGCAGTTCTTC. It specifies CASSPFFRSSYNEQFF.